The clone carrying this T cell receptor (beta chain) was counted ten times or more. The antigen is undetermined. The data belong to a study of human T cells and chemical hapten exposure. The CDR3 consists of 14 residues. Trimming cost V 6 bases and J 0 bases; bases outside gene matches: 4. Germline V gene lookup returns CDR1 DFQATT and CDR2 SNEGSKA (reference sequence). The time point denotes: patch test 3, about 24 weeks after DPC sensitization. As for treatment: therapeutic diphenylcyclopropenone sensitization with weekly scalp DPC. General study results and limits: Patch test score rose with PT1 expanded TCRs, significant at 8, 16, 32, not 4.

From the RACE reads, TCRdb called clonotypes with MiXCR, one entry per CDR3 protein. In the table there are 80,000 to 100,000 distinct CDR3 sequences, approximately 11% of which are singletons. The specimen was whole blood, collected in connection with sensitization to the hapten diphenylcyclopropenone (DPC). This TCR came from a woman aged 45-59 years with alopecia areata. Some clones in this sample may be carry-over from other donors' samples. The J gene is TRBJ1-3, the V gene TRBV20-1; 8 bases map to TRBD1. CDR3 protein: CSALGTGSGNTIYF. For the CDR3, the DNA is TGCAGTGCACTGGGGACAGGCTCTGGAAACACCATATATTTT.